This TCR beta chain originates from a study of cytomegalovirus exposure and HLA in healthy donors. Study results and limitations: As immune exposure information, only CMV serostatus was available. A later analysis reportedly identified an Asian-associated ancestry cluster as carrying fewer N-insertions than the approximately 710-donor mean. Accurate prediction of HLA-A and HLA-B alleles (for most subjects) was reportedly achieved from TCR beta sequences.

CDR1 KGHSH and CDR2 LQKENI come from the germline V gene. V lost 3 bases to trimming and J lost 7 bases, with 13 bases between them. The CDR3 length is 13 residues. It was with 60 Vbeta and 13 Jbeta primers that the PCR ran. Here immunoSEQ multiplex PCR was the method, and the copy in TCRdb shows in-frame clones only, minus some. The table records under 200,000 clones, around 83% of them present only once. For this clone: Its antigen is still unknown.

Sequenced material: PBMCs. This chain links TRBV18 with TRBJ2-7; perhaps TRBD2 as D (5 bases). The origin of this receptor is a man in his forties in good health and CMV-seropositive. The CDR3 loop is CASSPRGGEEQYF. Here the CDR3 DNA reads TGTGCCAGCTCACCTCGAGGAGGTGAAGAGCAGTACTTC.